These 2 T cell receptor beta chains were all obtained from the same sample, sequenced in a study of shared clonotypes between healthy human individuals. Repertoires were generated with immunoSEQ multiplex PCR, while TCRdb's copy carries only in-frame clones and drops some. This table holds approximately 1,000,000 clones, about 80% found once. Sequenced sample: memory CD4+ T cells from PBMCs. The subset here: CD45RA-negative fraction. These receptors came from a man between 18 and 29 years old in good health. Some clones in this sample may be carry-over from other donors' samples.

Here the CDR3 reads CAWRRGGLSGYTF. The DNA of the CDR3 is TGTGCCTGGAGACGAGGGGGCCTTAGTGGCTACACCTTC. The J gene is TRBJ1-2, the V gene TRBV30, with 7 bases matching TRBD1. Germline assignment: CDR1 GTSNPN and CDR2 SVGIG (reference sequence). The CDR3 has 13 amino acids. The V and J ends lost 3 bases and 7 bases, in that order; junction bases with no gene match: 8.

This clone was seen repeatedly, ten times or more. This chain connects TRBV28 to TRBJ2-7; 9 nucleotides match TRBD1. The CDR3 loop spans 14 amino acids. Trimming removed 1 base from V and 6 bases from J; junction bases left unmatched: 4. CDR1 MDHEN and CDR2 SYDVKM come from the germline V gene. The CDR3 spells CASSLSTGGGEQYF. CDR3 nucleotide sequence: TGTGCCAGCAGTTTATCGACAGGGGGTGGCGAGCAGTACTTC.